The present TCR beta chain was sequenced within a study of T cells expressing NK-cell markers. Overall study: Sequencing covered eight donors, seven HCMV-seropositive and one seronegative.

The study's findings and limits: Dominant NKG2C+ clonotypes accounted for roughly 1.0-7.5% of CD8+ T cells in six or seven donors.

CDR1 and CDR2 from the germline V gene are SNHLY and FYNNEI. This CDR3 spans 13 amino acids. TCRdb derives one entry per CDR3 protein from the 5' RACE reads, leaving out DNA. The sample totals about 300,000 distinct CDR3 sequences; its top ten clones hold about 4.2%. About this clonotype: What it binds is unknown.

Sequencing used blood T cells: a sorted CD56 or NKG2C T cell subset, CD4+ or CD8+ T cells, or bulk PBMC T cells (not recorded which). This chain uses TRBV2 with TRBJ1-6; the TRBD1 assignment by TCRdb is unverifiable without DNA. This TCR came from a woman aged 18 to 69 in good health. This CDR3 is CASRASRNSPLHF. Full variable domain (remainder filled in from reference TRBV2 and TRBJ1-6): EPEVTQTPSHQVTQMGQEVILRCVPISNHLYFYWYRQILGQKVEFLVSFYNNEISEKSEIFDDQFSVERPDGSNFTLKIRSTKLEDSAMYFCASRASRNSPLHFGNGTRLTVT.